This T cell receptor (beta chain) originates from a study of blood T cell repertoires in COVID-19. Study-level information: Acute and convalescent COVID-19 specimens originated in the United States, Italy and Spain. PBMCs, B-cell-depleted T cells, or T cells were the source of the cDNA or gDNA that made up the material.

In the study's own analysis: By means of reference gene primer amplification, nucleated cell counts were estimated. Assay: immunoSEQ multiplex PCR; the TCRdb copy retains only in-frame clones and omits some. That table is the source of V, J and clone size, and D and trimming were worked out from the DNA. The table shows over 85,000 clones, with 65% to 90% occurring only once. V lost 4 bases and J lost 9; bases outside the gene matches: 10. The CDR3 consists of 16 residues. The germline V gene encodes CDR1 SGHRS and CDR2 YFSETQ. This clone came up a few times. The source is an elderly woman with acute or convalescent COVID-19. The sample was peripheral blood. The chain couples TRBV5-1 to TRBJ1-6; 10 bases are a match to TRBD1. DNA of the CDR3: TGCGCCAGCAGCCCCTTTGGGGACAGGGGAGCTTCACCCCTCCACTTT. Translated, it gives CASSPFGDRGASPLHF.